These 22 T cell receptor beta chains were sequenced from one sample in a study of cytotoxic CD8 clonotypes in ibrutinib-treated CLL. Assay used: immunoSEQ multiplex PCR; TCRdb lists only in-frame clones, some missing. The table includes 80,000 to 95,000 clones, around 79% detected once. The sequencing used PBMCs, collected after 12 months of ibrutinib treatment. These receptors originate from a human donor with chronic lymphocytic leukemia.

The chain couples TRBV2 to TRBJ2-7; D possibly corresponds to TRBD1 (5 bases). With 3 bases removed from V and 1 base from J, the gap between germline ends came to 13 bases. This CDR3 is 15 amino acids long. Germline V gene lookup returns CDR1 SNHLY and CDR2 FYNNEI. CDR3 nucleotide sequence: TGTGCCAGCAGTGAGGGGCCCCCGGAGTCCTACGAGCAGTACTTC. Translating it yields CASSEGPPESYEQYF.

This chain uses TRBV6-4 with TRBJ2-1; D unresolved. This CDR3 spans 14 amino acids. Trimming removed 2 bases from V and 7 bases from J, with 12 bases in between. Germline V gene lookup returns CDR1 MRHNA and CDR2 SNTAGT. The CDR3 protein is CASSDGPSKNEQFF. CDR3 DNA: TGTGCCAGCAGTGACGGGCCCTCGAAGAATGAGCAGTTCTTC.

The chain recombines TRBV2 with TRBJ1-4, with 9 bases lining up with TRBD1. J gave up 8 bases and V 7 bases, and 8 bases lay outside the gene matches. Per the germline V gene, CDR1 is SNHLY and CDR2 is FYNNEI. There are 14 residues in the CDR3. The CDR3 DNA follows: TGTGCCAGCACCTGGACAGGGGTGGGGGAAAAACTGTTTTTT. This codes for CASTWTGVGEKLFF. The variable domain in full, with the rest retrieved from reference TRBV2 and TRBJ1-4, is EPEVTQTPSHQVTQMGQEVILRCVPISNHLYFYWYRQILGQKVEFLVSFYNNEISEKSEIFDDQFSVERPDGSNFTLKIRSTKLEDSAMYFCASTWTGVGEKLFFGSGTQLSVL.

The chain recombines TRBV11-3 with TRBJ2-1; no clear D. V was clipped by 5 bases and J by 8 bases, with 16 bases between them. The germline V gene has CDR1 SGHNT and CDR2 YENEEA. The CDR3 consists of 14 residues. CDR3 protein: CASSPGGPQDEQFF. The CDR3 DNA sequence: TGTGCCAGCAGCCCAGGCGGACCCCAGGATGAGCAGTTCTTC. Filled out from reference TRBV11-3 and TRBJ2-1, the complete variable domain reads EAGVVQSPRYKIIEKKQPVAFWCNPISGHNTLYWYLQNLGQGPELLIRYENEEAVDDSQLPKDRFSAERLKGVDSTLKIQPAELGDSAVYLCASSPGGPQDEQFFGPGTRLTVL.

The chain joins TRBV18 to TRBJ1-5, with D perhaps matching TRBD1 (6 bases). Trimming took 4 bases from V and 3 from J, leaving 10 bases between them. The CDR3 is made up of 14 amino acids. CDR1 is KGHSH and CDR2 is LQKENI in the germline V gene. CDR3 sequence: CASSRTANNQPQHF. CDR3 nucleotide sequence: TGTGCCAGCTCACGGACAGCTAACAATCAGCCCCAGCATTTT.

In this sample, this clone turned up a few times. The gene calls are TRBV15 and TRBJ1-2; the match to TRBD1 covers 7 bases. The CDR3 extends over 16 amino acids. Germline values: CDR1 LNHNV, CDR2 YYDKDF (reference sequence). V dropped 3 bases and J dropped 6; count of bases not matched to a gene: 13. As DNA, the CDR3 is TGTGCCACCAGCAGCCCCAGGGGGGCACGGATCCATGGCTACACCTTC. Translated: CATSSPRGARIHGYTF.

The chain carries TRBV6-6 and TRBJ1-1; D perhaps matches TRBD1 (5 bases). CDR3 length: 15 residues. V lost 6 bases, J lost 2 bases, and 16 bases lay in between. Germline assignment: CDR1 MNHNY and CDR2 SVGAGI (reference sequence). The CDR3 reads CASSPRTNGNTEAFF. The DNA of the CDR3 is TGTGCCAGCAGCCCCCGGACAAACGGAAACACTGAAGCTTTCTTT.

The rearrangement links TRBV6-6 to TRBJ2-1; D may correspond to TRBD1 or TRBD2 (5 bases each). With 5 bases removed from V and 8 bases from J, the gap between germline ends came to 19 bases. Per germline, CDR1 MNHNY and CDR2 SVGAGI (reference sequence). There are 15 residues in the CDR3. The CDR3 region has the DNA TGTGCCAGCAGTCACACGGGACCAATCGTCCATGAGCAGTTCTTC. Amino acids: CASSHTGPIVHEQFF.

The genes are TRBV5-6 and TRBJ2-4, with TRBD1 identical over 10 bases. Trimming cost V 4 bases and J 4 bases; bases outside gene matches: 2. Per germline, CDR1 SGHDT and CDR2 YYEEEE. CDR3 length equals 14 residues. The DNA of the CDR3 is TGTGCCAGCAGCCAGGGACAGGGGAAAAACATTCAGTACTTC. Encoded protein: CASSQGQGKNIQYF.

A few counts support this clone. The chain couples TRBV6-6 to TRBJ2-7, with D uncertain. V was clipped by 2 bases and J by 5 bases, with 7 bases between them. This CDR3 is 12 amino acids long. The germline CDR1 and CDR2 sequences are MNHNY and SVGAGI (reference sequence). CDR3 sequence (DNA): TGTGCCAGCAGTTACGGGTCAGACGAGCAGTACTTC. Its translation is CASSYGSDEQYF.

The CDR3 nucleotides read TGTGCCAGCAGTTTATCCGTCGGGCAGCGGGGGAATCAGCCCCAGCATTTT. Amino acids: CASSLSVGQRGNQPQHF. The chain is built from TRBV28 and TRBJ1-5, with D perhaps TRBD1 (5 bases). The germline gives CDR1 MDHEN, CDR2 SYDVKM. This CDR3 is 17 amino acids long. The V and J ends lost 1 base and 4 bases respectively, with 17 bases between them. The whole variable domain, remainder taken from reference TRBV28 and TRBJ1-5, is DVKVTQSSRYLVKRTGEKVFLECVQDMDHENMFWYRQDPGLGLRLIYFSYDVKMKEKGDIPEGYSVSREKKERFSLILESASTNQTSMYLCASSLSVGQRGNQPQHFGDGTRLSIL.

The V and J genes are TRBV18 and TRBJ1-2; 8 bases line up with TRBD1. This CDR3 contains 15 residues. Germline V lookup: CDR1 KGHSH, CDR2 LQKENI. After removal of 2 bases from V and 8 bases from J, the junction contained 10 bases not matched to a gene. CDR3 bases: TGTGCCAGCTCACCAACGACGGACAGGGCGGGCGGCTACACCTTC. Translating it yields CASSPTTDRAGGYTF.

This clone showed up just once. CDR3 sequence reads: CASGGQPSSGNTIYF. The CDR3 nucleotides are TGTGCCAGCGGCGGACAGCCGAGCTCTGGAAACACCATATATTTT. The V and J genes are TRBV18 and TRBJ1-3; D perhaps matches TRBD1 (6 bases). The CDR3 totals 15 residues. Between the trimmed V and J ends, which lost 8 bases and 0 bases, there was a span of 14 bases. CDR1 and CDR2 from the germline V gene are KGHSH and LQKENI.

The gene calls are TRBV2 and TRBJ1-4; no reliable D call. V lost 7 bases to trimming and J lost 8 bases, with 14 bases between them. Germline CDR1 and CDR2: SNHLY and FYNNEI. CDR3 length: 13 residues. CDR3 coding DNA: TGTGCCAGCACCACCGAATGGGAAGAAAAACTGTTTTTT. This encodes CASTTEWEEKLFF.

The chain has TRBV28 and TRBJ2-3; TRBD2 matches at 9 bases. Trimming cost V 3 bases and J 7 bases; bases outside gene matches: 14. Germline V lookup: CDR1 MDHEN, CDR2 SYDVKM. The CDR3 sequence is 17 residues long. The CDR3 DNA sequence: TGTGCCAGCAGTTTGGTAGCGGGGGCCCCTGGCACGAATACGCAGTATTTT. It encodes CASSLVAGAPGTNTQYF.

The gene calls are TRBV11-2 and TRBJ2-1, with D perhaps TRBD1 (6 bases). Trimming stripped 1 base from V and 5 bases from J, with 12 bases between. From germline, CDR1 is SGHAT and CDR2 FQNNGV. This CDR3 region has 15 residues. The CDR3, as DNA: TGTGCCAGCAGCTTAGGGGGGCCCCCGCACAATGAGCAGTTCTTC. Amino acids: CASSLGGPPHNEQFF.

The rearrangement joins TRBV7-2 to TRBJ2-7, with D possibly called TRBD1 or TRBD2 (7 bases each). From germline, CDR1 is SGHTA and CDR2 FQGNSA. V lost 5 bases and J 0 bases, leaving 23 bases between the germline ends. This CDR3 is built from 18 residues. CDR3 residues: CASSPRGGVAATSYEQYF. As DNA, the CDR3 is TGTGCCAGCAGCCCCAGGGGGGGAGTAGCGGCAACCTCCTACGAGCAGTACTTC.

The chain uses TRBV28 and TRBJ1-2; 7 bases match TRBD1. Trimming removed 6 bases from V and 3 bases from J; junction bases left unmatched: 7. This CDR3 comprises 14 residues. The germline V gene encodes CDR1 MDHEN and CDR2 SYDVKM. The CDR3 spells CASSPGTDYYGYTF. Written as DNA, the CDR3 is TGTGCCAGCAGCCCCGGGACAGACTACTATGGCTACACCTTC.

This clone was detected only a few times. A junction end diverges from the germline sequence, so it may reflect a read error. The V and J genes are TRBV20-1 and TRBJ2-7; D possibly uses TRBD1 or TRBD2 (6 bases each). From germline, CDR1 is DFQATT and CDR2 SNEGSKA (reference sequence). The CDR3 totals 9 residues. CDR3 coding DNA: TGCAGTGTAGGGACTGGGGGCCTATTC. This encodes CSVGTGGLF.

This sequence joins TRBV27 and TRBJ1-2, with TRBD1 matching over 11 bases. The CDR3 covers 14 residues. The ends lost 7 bases at V and 6 bases at J; junction bases unmatched: 7. CDR1 and CDR2 (germline): MNHEY, SMNVEV (reference sequence). For the CDR3, the DNA is TGTGCCAGCAACTCTGTGGGACAGGGGGATGGCTACACCTTC. Translated, it gives CASNSVGQGDGYTF.

The V call is TRBV2, the J call TRBJ2-3; D gene ambiguous. The CDR3 covers 11 residues. Germline assignment: CDR1 SNHLY and CDR2 FYNNEI. V lost 5 bases, J lost 2 bases, and 2 bases lay in between. CDR3 in DNA: TGTGCCAGCAGTCCCACAGATACGCAGTATTTT. Translating it yields CASSPTDTQYF. Filled out from reference TRBV2 and TRBJ2-3, the complete variable domain reads EPEVTQTPSHQVTQMGQEVILRCVPISNHLYFYWYRQILGQKVEFLVSFYNNEISEKSEIFDDQFSVERPDGSNFTLKIRSTKLEDSAMYFCASSPTDTQYFGPGTRLTVL.

This clone was observed a few times. The chain uses TRBV7-9 and TRBJ2-2; D is unresolved. The length of the CDR3 is 13 residues. CDR1 SEHNR and CDR2 FQNEAQ come from the germline V gene (reference sequence). V shed 5 bases and J shed 5 bases, with 9 bases lying between them. The CDR3 reads CASSPRTTGELFF. DNA of the CDR3: TGTGCCAGCAGCCCTAGAACGACCGGGGAGCTGTTTTTT.